These T cell receptor beta chains were read from a single sample in a study of cytotoxic CD8 clonotypes in ibrutinib-treated CLL. Some clones are missing from TCRdb's copy, which holds only in-frame ones; the method was immunoSEQ multiplex PCR. The sample carries over 150,000 clones, about 72% recorded once. The sequenced sample was PBMCs, obtained after 24 months of ibrutinib treatment. The source of these receptors is a human donor with chronic lymphocytic leukemia. The CDR3 runs from the conserved cysteine through the conserved F or W. Each record gives: V gene, J gene, clone size, CDR3 protein. Clone sizes are given selectively: once, few, many, or a class where the clone is expanded.

V gene: TRBV9
J gene: TRBJ2-2
clone size: few
CDR3 protein: CASSSGAVGELFF

V gene: TRBV7-2
J gene: TRBJ2-7
clone size: -
CDR3 protein: CASSPGLAGGPWLHEQYF

V gene: TRBV27
J gene: TRBJ2-3
clone size: -
CDR3 protein: CASSLGGSDTQYF

V gene: TRBV28
J gene: TRBJ1-2
clone size: -
CDR3 protein: CASSTHHYGTNYGYTF

V gene: TRBV6-5
J gene: TRBJ2-5
clone size: -
CDR3 protein: CASSYQSRDRETQYF

V gene: TRBV2
J gene: -
clone size: -
CDR3 protein: CASSAQRTPLNYEQFF

V gene: TRBV28
J gene: TRBJ1-1
clone size: few
CDR3 protein: CASSPSTGTGNTEAFF

V gene: TRBV11-2
J gene: TRBJ2-1
clone size: -
CDR3 protein: CASSFPGTSVEQFF

V gene: TRBV4-1
J gene: TRBJ2-2
clone size: -
CDR3 protein: CASSLRTSLYLGNTGELFF

V gene: TRBV7-9
J gene: TRBJ2-7
clone size: -
CDR3 protein: CASSLVDLKEYEQYF

V gene: TRBV5-1
J gene: TRBJ2-5
clone size: -
CDR3 protein: CASSRGLAGRGETQYF

V gene: TRBV5-4
J gene: TRBJ1-1
clone size: -
CDR3 protein: CASSSGPLARDTEAFF

V gene: TRBV18
J gene: TRBJ1-5
clone size: few
CDR3 protein: CASSPGTGSSQPQHF

V gene: TRBV19
J gene: TRBJ2-1
clone size: -
CDR3 protein: CASSTLLAPEQFF

V gene: TRBV30
J gene: TRBJ2-3
clone size: -
CDR3 protein: CAWSVTSGRADTQYF

V gene: TRBV27
J gene: TRBJ2-7
clone size: -
CDR3 protein: CASSPRLAGSYEQYF

V gene: TRBV9
J gene: TRBJ2-7
clone size: -
CDR3 protein: CASSVAPGARNEQYF

V gene: TRBV18
J gene: TRBJ1-2
clone size: once
CDR3 protein: CASSPETDYGYTF

V gene: TRBV4-2
J gene: TRBJ1-5
clone size: once
CDR3 protein: CASSLGGQGKQPQHF

V gene: TRBV27
J gene: TRBJ2-7
clone size: -
CDR3 protein: CASSPRDRVSVQYF

V gene: TRBV29-1
J gene: TRBJ2-1
clone size: few
CDR3 protein: CSVEGREEQFF

V gene: TRBV10-3
J gene: TRBJ2-2
clone size: -
CDR3 protein: CAISELAIGLPGELFF

V gene: TRBV6-5
J gene: TRBJ2-1
clone size: -
CDR3 protein: CASSAALWNEQFF

V gene: TRBV2
J gene: TRBJ1-5
clone size: few
CDR3 protein: CASSGALNSNQPQHF

V gene: TRBV18
J gene: TRBJ2-2
clone size: -
CDR3 protein: CASSPLTANTGELFF

V gene: TRBV5-6
J gene: TRBJ2-1
clone size: -
CDR3 protein: CASNPTGVAFDEQFF

V gene: TRBV18
J gene: TRBJ2-2
clone size: -
CDR3 protein: CASSPRYGNTGELFF

V gene: TRBV5-1
J gene: TRBJ2-5
clone size: -
CDR3 protein: CASSLVRDVGVGETQYF

V gene: TRBV19
J gene: TRBJ1-1
clone size: -
CDR3 protein: CATGTGRTEAFF

V gene: TRBV5-1
J gene: TRBJ2-5
clone size: -
CDR3 protein: CASSLVQAGRETQYF

V gene: TRBV19
J gene: TRBJ2-5
clone size: -
CDR3 protein: CASSTMGGGRETQYF

V gene: TRBV6-6
J gene: TRBJ2-5
clone size: -
CDR3 protein: CASTGPAPGETQYF

V gene: TRBV18
J gene: TRBJ1-2
clone size: -
CDR3 protein: CASSPSRDSNYGYTF

V gene: TRBV6-5
J gene: TRBJ2-3
clone size: -
CDR3 protein: CASGNMLAGTDTQYF

V gene: TRBV27
J gene: TRBJ2-7
clone size: once
CDR3 protein: CASSLGQGQGAYEQYF

V gene: TRBV18
J gene: TRBJ1-2
clone size: few
CDR3 protein: CASSPPPVPYGYTF

V gene: TRBV13
J gene: TRBJ2-3
clone size: once
CDR3 protein: CASSLGGTGGADTQYF

V gene: TRBV5-1
J gene: TRBJ2-5
clone size: -
CDR3 protein: CASSLLGQQETQYF

V gene: TRBV9
J gene: TRBJ1-2
clone size: once
CDR3 protein: CASSVEGQGGYGYTF

V gene: TRBV7-7
J gene: TRBJ2-7
clone size: -
CDR3 protein: CASSPFPGVYEQYF

V gene: TRBV9
J gene: TRBJ2-2
clone size: once
CDR3 protein: CASRNNPSGRDTGELFF

V gene: TRBV18
J gene: TRBJ1-1
clone size: -
CDR3 protein: CASSAYRGEPHLNTEAFF